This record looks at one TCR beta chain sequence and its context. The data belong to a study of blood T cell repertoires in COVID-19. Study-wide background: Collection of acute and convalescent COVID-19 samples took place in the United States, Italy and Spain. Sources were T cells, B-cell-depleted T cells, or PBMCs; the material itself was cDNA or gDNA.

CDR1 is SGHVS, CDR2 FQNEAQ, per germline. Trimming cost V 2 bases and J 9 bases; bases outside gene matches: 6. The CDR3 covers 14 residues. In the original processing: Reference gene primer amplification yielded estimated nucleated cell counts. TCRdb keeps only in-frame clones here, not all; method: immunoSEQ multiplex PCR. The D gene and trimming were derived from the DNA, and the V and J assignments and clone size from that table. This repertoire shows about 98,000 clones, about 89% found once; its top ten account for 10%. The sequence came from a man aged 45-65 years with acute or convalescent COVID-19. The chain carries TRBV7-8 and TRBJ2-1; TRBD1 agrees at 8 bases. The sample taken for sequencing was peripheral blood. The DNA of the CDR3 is TGTGCCAGCAGCTTAATGGACAGGGCAGTTGAGCAGTTCTTC. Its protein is CASSLMDRAVEQFF.